The 9 T cell receptor beta chains below were found in one sample sequenced in a study of T cell responses to AZD1222 COVID-19 vaccine. Here immunoSEQ multiplex PCR was the method, and the copy in TCRdb shows in-frame clones only, minus some. Of under 150,000 clones in the sample, roughly 88% were seen once. Source: peripheral blood, taken on day 0 of MenACWY control vaccination. The receptors come from an adult in good health.

The rearrangement links TRBV6-6 to TRBJ1-5; no reliable D call. The CDR3 spans 13 residues. V lost 8 bases to trimming and J lost 3 bases, with 11 bases between them. Germline-derived CDR1 and CDR2 are MNHNY and SVGAGI (reference sequence). The CDR3 spells CASGWSPNQPQHF. DNA for the CDR3: TGTGCCAGCGGTTGGAGCCCCAATCAGCCCCAGCATTTT.

The gene calls are TRBV7-5 and TRBJ2-7. TRBV7-5 counts as a pseudogene. The CDR3 consists of 19 residues. In nucleotides, the CDR3 is TGTGTCAGAAGCTTAGCGTCGCCCCTCGGCAGGGAGAGCTCCTACGAGCAGTACTTC. It translates to CVRSLASPLGRESSYEQYF.

This clone was detected only once. V gene TRBV7-9 combines with J gene TRBJ2-1, with TRBD1 matching over 7 bases. The length of the CDR3 is 13 residues. The ends lost 3 bases at V and 7 bases at J; junction bases unmatched: 3. From germline, CDR1 is SEHNR and CDR2 FQNEAQ (reference sequence). The CDR3, as DNA: TGTGCCAGCAGCTTCGGACAGGTTAATGAGCAGTTCTTC. It is translated as CASSFGQVNEQFF.

The V call is TRBV25-1, the J call TRBJ2-1; TRBD2 matches 14 bases. Trimming at V came to 8 bases and at J to 2 bases, leaving 11 bases not matched to a gene. CDR3 length equals 18 residues. CDR1 and CDR2 from the germline V gene are MGHDK and SYGVNS. The CDR3 DNA reads as TGTGCCAGCGCCACCGGGACTAGCGGGGGTCGTCCCTACAATGAGCAGTTCTTC. Translated, it gives CASATGTSGGRPYNEQFF. The full variable domain, its missing parts supplied by reference TRBV25-1 and TRBJ2-1, is EADIYQTPRYLVIGTGKKITLECSQTMGHDKMYWYQQDPGMELHLIHYSYGVNSTEKGDLSSESTVSRIRTEHFPLTLESARPSHTSQYLCASATGTSGGRPYNEQFFGPGTRLTVL.

Notes on this clone: At the DNA level, this CDR3 is encoded by other sequences in the same sample as well. CDR3 sequence: CASSLERGAEAFF. The CDR3 nucleotides read TGCGCCAGCAGCCTTGAGAGAGGGGCTGAAGCTTTCTTT. The rearrangement uses TRBV4-3 and TRBJ1-1; perhaps TRBD1 as D (5 bases). The length of the CDR3 is 13 residues. Germline V lookup: CDR1 LGHNA, CDR2 YSLEER. V was pared by 4 bases and J by 6 bases, with 12 bases between.

The chain couples TRBV28 to TRBJ1-2; D is unresolved. V gave up 2 bases and J gave up 5 bases, with 6 bases separating them. Looked up from germline, CDR1 is MDHEN and CDR2 is SYDVKM. CDR3 length: 12 amino acids. The CDR3 loop is CASSLAPYGYTF. CDR3 coding DNA: TGTGCCAGCAGTTTAGCCCCTTATGGCTACACCTTC.

J is TRBJ1-2 and V is TRBV4-3; no clear D. The CDR3 has 12 amino acids. Germline values: CDR1 LGHNA, CDR2 YSLEER. Trimming pared 0 bases from V and 8 bases from J, leaving 7 bases between. CDR3 DNA sequence: TGCGCCAGCAGCCAAGATGGCTTCGGCTACACCTTC. Its protein product is CASSQDGFGYTF.

The chain links TRBV6-5 to TRBJ2-5; the match to TRBD1 covers 7 bases. V was pared by 5 bases and J by 7 bases, with 7 bases of the junction left unmatched. Germline V lookup: CDR1 MNHEY, CDR2 SVGAGI. The CDR3 is 13 residues long. The CDR3 nucleotides are TGTGCCAGCAGTCCTTCGACAGGGTCGACCCAGTACTTC. Translated: CASSPSTGSTQYF.

The rearrangement joins TRBV11-2 to TRBJ1-5; D unclear. Germline values: CDR1 SGHAT, CDR2 FQNNGV. CDR3 size: 13 residues. Trimming stripped 3 bases from V and 9 bases from J, with 12 bases between. The CDR3 protein is CASSLVFPGPQHF. In DNA form, the CDR3 reads TGTGCCAGCAGCTTGGTCTTTCCAGGGCCCCAGCATTTT. Filled out from reference TRBV11-2 and TRBJ1-5, the complete variable domain reads EAGVAQSPRYKIIEKRQSVAFWCNPISGHATLYWYQQILGQGPKLLIQFQNNGVVDDSQLPKDRFSAERLKGVDSTLKIQPAKLEDSAVYLCASSLVFPGPQHFGDGTRLSIL.